These 28 T cell receptor beta chains share one sample of origin, sequenced in a study of blood T cell repertoires in COVID-19. The protocol was immunoSEQ multiplex PCR, while the TCRdb copy is restricted to in-frame clones and leaves out a portion. The sample holds roughly 280,000 clones, about nine tenths seen once. Specimen: peripheral blood. These receptors all come from a woman between 50 and 59 years old who had recovered from COVID-19.

This clone was seen a single time. The chain combines TRBV9 with TRBJ2-3; D gene uncertain. With 0 bases removed from V and 6 bases from J, the gap between germline ends came to 8 bases. The CDR3 is 13 residues long. Looked up from germline, CDR1 is SGDLS and CDR2 is YYNGEE. For the CDR3, the DNA is TGTGCCAGCAGCGTAGCATCCCAGGATACGCAGTATTTT. Amino acids: CASSVASQDTQYF.

This clone was counted only a few times. One end of the junction fails to match germline, which may point to a read error. V usage is TRBV7-7 and J usage is TRBJ2-5; possibly TRBD1 for D (6 bases). CDR1 is SSHAT, CDR2 FNYEAQ, per germline (reference sequence). This CDR3 contains 13 residues. The CDR3 coding sequence is TGTGCTAGCAGCGCCCGGGACAAAGAGACCCAGTACTTC. Translating gives CASSARDKETQYF.

The chain is built from TRBV19 and TRBJ2-2, with D perhaps matching TRBD2 (7 bases). This CDR3 comprises 15 residues. Germline V lookup: CDR1 LNHDA, CDR2 SQIVND (reference sequence). V was shortened by 4 bases and J by 5 bases, with 14 bases between the two germline ends. CDR3 bases: TGTGCCAGTAGTACCCCCGGGGGGCGGACCGGGGAGCTGTTTTTT. It codes for CASSTPGGRTGELFF. Complete variable domain (other parts from reference TRBV19 and TRBJ2-2): DGGITQSPKYLFRKEGQNVTLSCEQNLNHDAMYWYRQDPGQGLRLIYYSQIVNDFQKGDIAEGYSVSREKKESFPLTVTSAQKNPTAFYLCASSTPGGRTGELFFGEGSRLTVL.

J is TRBJ1-3 and V is TRBV5-1, with 7 bases that match TRBD1. The CDR3 spans 13 residues. Germline V gives CDR1 SGHRS, CDR2 YFSETQ. J lost 0 bases, V lost 7 bases, and 1 base had no gene match. The CDR3 DNA reads as TGCGCCAGCGACAGGGACTCTGGAAACACCATATATTTT. Its translation: CASDRDSGNTIYF.

The chain employs TRBV19 and TRBJ2-5, with D possibly matching TRBD1 (6 bases). CDR3 size: 18 residues. Per germline, CDR1 LNHDA and CDR2 SQIVND (reference sequence). V dropped 5 bases and J dropped 0 bases, with 22 bases sitting between them. The CDR3 DNA reads TGTGCCAGTAGTCTAAGACTAAACAGGGTTGCGTACCAAGAGACCCAGTACTTC. Translated, it gives CASSLRLNRVAYQETQYF.

V is TRBV10-3 and J is TRBJ2-7, with TRBD2 identical over 7 bases. Germline-derived CDR1 and CDR2 are ENHRY and SYGVKD. The J segment lost 2 bases and the V segment lost 0 bases, leaving 7 bases of the junction unmatched. This CDR3 spans 16 amino acids. CDR3 amino acids: CAISESPGGLTYEQYF. As DNA, the CDR3 is TGTGCCATCAGTGAGTCGCCCGGGGGGTTAACCTACGAGCAGTACTTC.

This chain uses TRBV4-2 with TRBJ1-5; TRBD1 matches 8 bases. Germline CDR1 and CDR2: LGHNA and YNFKEQ. This CDR3 is 17 amino acids long. V lost 1 base to trimming and J lost 3 bases; unmatched junction nucleotides: 8. In DNA, the CDR3 is TGTGCCAGCAGCCAAGGTCCCTGGACAGGGAACAATCAGCCCCAGCATTTT. It specifies CASSQGPWTGNNQPQHF.

The chain uses TRBV19 and TRBJ1-1; 7 bases fit TRBD1. J was trimmed by 3 bases and V by 2 bases; bases with no gene match: 3. Germline V gives CDR1 LNHDA, CDR2 SQIVND (reference sequence). The CDR3 contains 14 residues. The CDR3 nucleotides read TGTGCCAGTAGTATACAGGGGGGAGACACTGAAGCTTTCTTT. Amino acids: CASSIQGGDTEAFF.

The CDR3 loop is CASSKVSGSHTGELFF. The CDR3, as DNA: TGTGCCAGCAGCAAAGTTAGCGGGAGCCACACCGGGGAGCTGTTTTTT. V is TRBV21-1 and J is TRBJ2-2; TRBD2 is the table's D call, not checked against the DNA. TRBV21-1 is deemed a pseudogene. This CDR3 is 16 amino acids long.

The chain couples TRBV4-3 to TRBJ1-5; TRBD1 matches 9 bases. Unmatched junction bases numbered 5, after V lost 6 bases and J lost 2 bases. The germline gives CDR1 LGHNA, CDR2 YSLEER. This CDR3 has 15 residues. CDR3 sequence reads: CASSKDRGRNQPQHF. DNA for the CDR3: TGCGCCAGCAGTAAGGACAGGGGTCGCAATCAGCCCCAGCATTTT.

The chain couples TRBV28 to TRBJ1-4; D is perhaps TRBD1 (6 bases). V was shortened by 6 bases and J by 8 bases, with 13 bases between the two germline ends. In germline, CDR1 is MDHEN, CDR2 SYDVKM. The CDR3 sequence is 13 residues long. The CDR3 nucleotides read TGTGCCAGCAGCAGGGGAGCAGGGGAAAAACTGTTTTTT. Translating it yields CASSRGAGEKLFF.

This sequence joins TRBV24-1 and TRBJ2-1, with 10 nucleotides matching TRBD1. This CDR3 is 15 amino acids long. The V gene end was trimmed by 1 base and the J gene end by 9 bases; junction bases not matched to a gene: 5. Germline V gene lookup returns CDR1 KGHDR and CDR2 SFDVKD. This chain's CDR3 is CATSDFRTGGAEQFF. The DNA for the CDR3 is TGTGCCACCAGTGATTTTCGGACAGGGGGGGCTGAGCAGTTCTTC.

This clone was recorded only once. The genes are TRBV27 and TRBJ1-1; perhaps TRBD1 as D (5 bases). This CDR3 has 15 residues. The germline V gene has CDR1 MNHEY and CDR2 SMNVEV (reference sequence). Trimming took 4 bases from V and 5 from J, leaving 17 bases between them. The CDR3 here is CASSSTPGKGTEAFF. The CDR3, as DNA: TGTGCCAGCAGTTCTACACCAGGGAAGGGGACTGAAGCTTTCTTT.

The J gene is TRBJ1-1, the V gene TRBV5-5; maybe TRBD1 (5 bases). The V end was cut by 1 base, the J end by 4 bases, with 14 bases between. The CDR3 covers 15 residues. Germline CDR1 reads SGHKS; CDR2 reads YYEKEE (reference sequence). CDR3 nucleotides: TGTGCCAGCAGCTTGTTTGGGGGAGGGATCACTGAAGCTTTCTTT. It is translated as CASSLFGGGITEAFF.

This chain links TRBV15 with TRBJ2-3; 7 bases match TRBD2. The trim removed 3 bases at V and 1 base at J, leaving 13 bases unmatched. The germline V gene encodes CDR1 LNHNV and CDR2 YYDKDF (reference sequence). The CDR3 is 18 residues long. CDR3 sequence reads: CATSRDPGTTGGTDTQYF. The CDR3 bases are TGTGCCACCAGCAGGGACCCCGGGACTACCGGCGGCACAGATACGCAGTATTTT.

The sample holds one count of this clone. The chain combines TRBV19 with TRBJ2-1, with 11 bases aligning to TRBD2. With V trimmed by 6 bases and J by 6 bases, 10 bases remained unmatched. The CDR3 contains 16 residues. Per the germline V gene, CDR1 is LNHDA and CDR2 is SQIVND (reference sequence). CDR3 nucleotide sequence: TGTGCCAGTAGGGTGAAGACTAGCGGGAATTTCAATGAGCAGTTCTTC. Translation gives CASRVKTSGNFNEQFF.

This clone was counted a single time. The chain recombines TRBV19 with TRBJ2-2; a weak D match, TRBD2 (5 bases). Trimming removed 6 bases at V and 7 bases at J, with 12 bases between. The germline V gene has CDR1 LNHDA and CDR2 SQIVND (reference sequence). The CDR3 totals 13 residues. CDR3 amino acids: CASRISGGGELFF. The CDR3 region has the DNA TGTGCCAGTAGGATAAGTGGAGGCGGGGAGCTGTTTTTT.

This clone showed up just once. This chain joins TRBV4-2 and TRBJ1-1; 10 nucleotides match TRBD1. Germline CDR1 LGHNA, CDR2 YNFKEQ. V was clipped by 4 bases and J by 3 bases; unmatched bases: 14. This CDR3 has 18 amino acids. CDR3 amino acids: CASSRGTGTGETDTEAFF. In DNA form, the CDR3 reads TGTGCCAGCAGCCGAGGAACCGGGACAGGGGAGACGGACACTGAAGCTTTCTTT.

V is TRBV5-1 and J is TRBJ1-1; 9 bases line up with TRBD1. Germline CDR1 reads SGHRS; CDR2 reads YFSETQ. The CDR3 is made up of 17 amino acids. The V segment lost 8 bases and the J segment 3 bases; nucleotides outside the gene matches: 17. The CDR3 region is CASHPGQGFFGDTEAFF. The CDR3 DNA sequence: TGCGCCAGTCACCCCGGACAGGGGTTTTTCGGGGACACTGAAGCTTTCTTT.

The gene calls are TRBV4-3 and TRBJ2-3, with 11 bases aligning to TRBD1. The CDR3 runs to 17 residues. J gave up 7 bases and V 1 base, and 10 bases lay outside the gene matches. Per germline, CDR1 LGHNA and CDR2 YSLEER. The CDR3 bases are TGCGCCAGCAGCCAAGGGGGAGGGACAGGGGGGAGGAATACGCAGTATTTT. Amino acid sequence: CASSQGGGTGGRNTQYF.

This clone came up once. The chain combines TRBV28 with TRBJ2-5; a weak D match, TRBD1 (6 bases). Looked up from germline, CDR1 is MDHEN and CDR2 is SYDVKM. The CDR3 sequence is 14 residues long. Trimming removed 6 bases from V and 5 bases from J, with 16 bases in between. The CDR3: CASSPTGKEETQYF. The CDR3 DNA sequence: TGTGCCAGCAGCCCTACAGGGAAGGAGGAGACCCAGTACTTC.

DNA for the CDR3: TGTGCCAGCAGTTTGGCCCAGGGGGTTGAAGCTTTCTTT. Amino acid sequence: CASSLAQGVEAFF. The chain joins TRBV28 to TRBJ1-1, with 7 bases identical to TRBD1. This CDR3 has 13 amino acids. After removal of 3 bases from V and 7 bases from J, the junction contained 5 bases not matched to a gene. Germline loops: CDR1 MDHEN, CDR2 SYDVKM.

The chain joins TRBV7-9 to TRBJ2-1, with 13 bases identical to TRBD2. Per the germline V gene, CDR1 is SEHNR and CDR2 is FQNEAQ (reference sequence). V trimming: 5 bases; J trimming: 5 bases; junction bases outside the gene matches: 6. The CDR3 contains 16 residues. The CDR3 coding sequence is TGTGCCAGCAGCCGGCCGGGACTAGCGGGGAACAATGAGCAGTTCTTC. It specifies CASSRPGLAGNNEQFF.

J is TRBJ2-5 and V is TRBV6-6, with a possible D match to TRBD2 (7 bases). The CDR3 totals 15 residues. Germline V gene sequence: CDR1 MNHNY, CDR2 SVGAGI (reference sequence). Between the trimmed V and J ends, which lost 8 bases and 0 bases, there was a span of 16 bases. The CDR3 reads CASSWGGGYQETQYF. The CDR3 DNA reads as TGTGCCAGCTCCTGGGGAGGGGGGTACCAAGAGACCCAGTACTTC.

The chain has TRBV7-8 and TRBJ2-7; D perhaps matches TRBD1 (5 bases). V was clipped by 1 base and J by 6 bases, with 16 bases between them. The CDR3 runs 15 residues. CDR1 is SGHVS and CDR2 is FQNEAQ in the germline V gene. This CDR3 is CASSLGSTATGEQYF. CDR3 nucleotide sequence: TGTGCCAGCAGCTTAGGAAGTACTGCTACAGGCGAGCAGTACTTC. Filled out from reference TRBV7-8 and TRBJ2-7, the complete variable domain reads GAGVSQSPRYKVAKRGQDVALRCDPISGHVSLFWYQQALGQGPEFLTYFQNEAQLDKSGLPSDRFFAERPEGSVSTLKIQRTQQEDSAVYLCASSLGSTATGEQYFGPGTRLTVT.

V gene TRBV13 combines with J gene TRBJ1-1, with TRBD1 matching over 7 bases. Germline trimming cut 4 bases from V and 0 bases from J; bases unmatched to any gene: 5. Germline V CDR1 and CDR2: PRHDT, FYEKMQ (reference sequence). The CDR3 contains 15 residues. CDR3 sequence (DNA): TGTGCCAGCAGCTCTAGGGGGCCCATGAACACTGAAGCTTTCTTT. It encodes CASSSRGPMNTEAFF.

This rearrangement joins TRBV4-3 to TRBJ2-7; TRBD2 is a possible D gene (5 bases). V lost 0 bases and J lost 5, with 17 bases in between. Germline V gene data show CDR1 as LGHNA and CDR2 as YSLEER. The CDR3 length is 16 residues. Written as DNA, the CDR3 is TGCGCCAGCAGCCAAGATTGGGCGGACTTACTCAACGAGCAGTACTTC. Amino acids: CASSQDWADLLNEQYF.

The chain has TRBV7-2 and TRBJ1-5, with TRBD1 as a possible D gene (5 bases). With 8 bases removed from V and 2 bases from J, the gap between germline ends came to 10 bases. The germline gives CDR1 SGHTA, CDR2 FQGNSA. The CDR3 is 13 residues long. The CDR3 DNA is TGTGCCAGCCGGGGGAGCGGCAATCAGCCCCAGCATTTT. Translated: CASRGSGNQPQHF.